The 9 T cell receptor beta chains in this list originate from one sample, sequenced in a study of cytomegalovirus exposure and HLA in healthy donors. The primer mix had 60 Vbeta and 13 Jbeta primers. Measured with immunoSEQ multiplex PCR; TCRdb has only the in-frame clones, and not every one. This table holds some 110,000 clones, about 74% found once. Sequencing was carried out using PBMCs. The receptors shown here come from a man aged 30 to 45 in good health and CMV-seropositive.

This chain links TRBV15 with TRBJ1-2; D uncertain. The CDR3 consists of 17 residues. V was trimmed by 0 bases and J by 2 bases, leaving 16 bases between them. Germline V lookup: CDR1 LNHNV, CDR2 YYDKDF (reference sequence). In nucleotides, the CDR3 is TGTGCCACCAGCAGAGAGGAGGACCCACTGACAAACTATGGCTACACCTTC. Its translation: CATSREEDPLTNYGYTF. The variable domain in full, completed from reference TRBV15 and TRBJ1-2, reads DAMVIQNPRYQVTQFGKPVTLSCSQTLNHNVMYWYQQKSSQAPKLLFHYYDKDFNNEADTPDNFQSRRPNTSFCFLDIRSPGLGDTAMYLCATSREEDPLTNYGYTFGSGTRLTVV.

This clone turned up a few times. V and J are TRBV29-1 and TRBJ2-5; the D gene is possibly TRBD2 (7 bases). The germline V gene has CDR1 SQVTM and CDR2 ANQGSEA. CDR3 length equals 13 residues. The V gene lost 6 bases and the J gene lost 7 bases, with 18 bases spanning the gap. The CDR3 reads CSVENRERGTQYF. The CDR3 bases are TGCAGCGTCGAGAACAGGGAGCGGGGGACCCAGTACTTC. Filled out from reference TRBV29-1 and TRBJ2-5, the complete variable domain reads SAVISQKPSRDICQRGTSLTIQCQVDSQVTMMFWYRQQPGQSLTLIATANQGSEATYESGFVIDKFPISRPNLTFSTLTVSNMSPEDSSIYLCSVENRERGTQYFGPGTRLLVL.

Turning to this clone: An end of the junction does not agree with germline; a read error may underlie this. V usage is TRBV7-9 and J usage is TRBJ1-2; TRBD1 is a possible D gene (6 bases). Germline-derived CDR1 and CDR2 are SEHNR and FQNEAQ (reference sequence). This CDR3 is built from 13 residues. CDR3 DNA: TGTTCCAGCAGACCACAGGGTTACTATGGCTACACCTTC. It yields the protein CSSRPQGYYGYTF.

This clone was detected a few times. The chain employs TRBV29-1 and TRBJ2-4; 9 bases agree with TRBD1. The length of the CDR3 is 12 residues. Germline-derived CDR1 and CDR2 are SQVTM and ANQGSEA. V trimming: 4 bases; J trimming: 8 bases; junction bases outside the gene matches: 3. The chain's CDR3 is CSVVWTGDIQYF. CDR3 nucleotide sequence: TGCAGCGTTGTTTGGACAGGGGACATTCAGTACTTC.

The chain joins TRBV5-1 to TRBJ2-1; 7 bases fit TRBD1. In germline, CDR1 is SGHRS, CDR2 YFSETQ. The V gene end was trimmed by 0 bases and the J gene end by 3 bases; junction bases not matched to a gene: 3. This CDR3 is 15 amino acids long. CDR3 residues: CASSLEWDSYNEQFF. The CDR3 DNA is TGCGCCAGCAGCTTGGAGTGGGACAGCTACAATGAGCAGTTCTTC.

V and J are TRBV4-2 and TRBJ2-1, with TRBD1 matching over 9 bases. The CDR3 has 15 residues. Germline-derived CDR1 and CDR2 are LGHNA and YNFKEQ. Unmatched junction bases numbered 5, after V lost 5 bases and J lost 3 bases. The CDR3 DNA reads TGTGCCAGCAGCGAGGGGGACAGGGACTACAATGAGCAGTTCTTC. Encoded protein: CASSEGDRDYNEQFF.

Only a few counts were recorded for this clone. The chain employs TRBV5-1 and TRBJ2-1; TRBD1 agrees at 8 bases. This CDR3 is built from 15 residues. V was clipped by 4 bases and J by 0 bases; unmatched bases: 3. CDR1 and CDR2 (germline): SGHRS, YFSETQ. DNA of the CDR3: TGCGCCAGCAGCACCGGGACAGGCTCCTACAATGAGCAGTTCTTC. Translation: CASSTGTGSYNEQFF.

The chain combines TRBV4-1 with TRBJ1-2, with TRBD1 matching over 7 bases. The trim removed 1 base at V and 0 bases at J, leaving 2 bases unmatched. The CDR3 has 15 residues. In germline, CDR1 is MGHRA, CDR2 YSYEKL. CDR3 amino acids: CASSQVGTANYGYTF. The CDR3 DNA reads as TGCGCCAGCAGCCAAGTGGGGACAGCTAACTATGGCTACACCTTC.

The chain links TRBV28 to TRBJ2-7; possible D gene TRBD1, 5 bases. Germline assignment: CDR1 MDHEN and CDR2 SYDVKM. Trimming took 7 bases from V and 1 from J, leaving 17 bases between them. The CDR3 runs 15 residues. The CDR3 DNA reads TGTGCCAGCACACCCCCCTGGGGCGCTTCCTACGAGCAGTACTTC. Residues: CASTPPWGASYEQYF.